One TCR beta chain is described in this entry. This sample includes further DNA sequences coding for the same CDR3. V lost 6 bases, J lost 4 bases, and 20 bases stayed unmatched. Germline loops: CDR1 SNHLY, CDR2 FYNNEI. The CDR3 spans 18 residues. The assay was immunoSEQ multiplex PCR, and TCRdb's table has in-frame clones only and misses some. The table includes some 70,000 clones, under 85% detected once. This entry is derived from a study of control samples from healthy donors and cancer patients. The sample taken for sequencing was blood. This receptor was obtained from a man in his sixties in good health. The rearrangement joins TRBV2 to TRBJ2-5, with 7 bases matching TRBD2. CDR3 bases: TGTGCCAGCAGCATGGAGCGGGGCGGAAGTCAAAGGGCAGAGACCCAGTACTTC. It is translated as CASSMERGGSQRAETQYF. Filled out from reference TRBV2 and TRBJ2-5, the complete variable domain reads EPEVTQTPSHQVTQMGQEVILRCVPISNHLYFYWYRQILGQKVEFLVSFYNNEISEKSEIFDDQFSVERPDGSNFTLKIRSTKLEDSAMYFCASSMERGGSQRAETQYFGPGTRLLVL.